One and the same sample provided the 25 T cell receptor beta chains below, sequenced in a study of shared clonotypes between healthy human individuals. Here immunoSEQ multiplex PCR was the method, and the copy in TCRdb shows in-frame clones only, minus some. Of roughly 1 million clones detected, approximately 70% appear once; the ten largest clones hold about 1.5%. Sequenced input: memory CD4+ T cells sorted from blood. Sample subset: CD45RA-negative fraction. All receptors derive from a man aged 18 to 29 in good health.

The V call is TRBV5-5, the J call TRBJ1-1, with TRBD1 matching over 9 bases. Germline loops: CDR1 SGHKS, CDR2 YYEKEE (reference sequence). V lost 2 bases to trimming and J lost 5 bases; unmatched junction nucleotides: 4. The CDR3 is made up of 14 amino acids. The CDR3 nucleotides read TGTGCCAGCAGCTTAACAGGGGGCTGGACTGAAGCTTTCTTT. Amino acids: CASSLTGGWTEAFF.

The sample holds one count of this clone. The chain uses TRBV6-1 and TRBJ2-1; tentative D call: TRBD1 (5 bases). V lost 7 bases, J lost 9 bases, and 16 bases lay in between. The germline V gene encodes CDR1 MNHNS and CDR2 SASEGT. CDR3 length: 13 residues. For the CDR3, the DNA is TGTGCCAGCACATCACAGGTTCGAAGTGAGCAGTTCTTC. As protein: CASTSQVRSEQFF.

The chain joins TRBV7-9 to TRBJ1-3, with D unclear. CDR3 length equals 12 residues. CDR1 is SEHNR, CDR2 FQNEAQ, per germline (reference sequence). V shed 4 bases and J shed 3 bases, with 4 bases lying between them. Here the CDR3 DNA reads TGTGCCAGCAGCTCGGGTGGAAACACCATATATTTT. It translates to CASSSGGNTIYF. The variable domain in full, completed from reference TRBV7-9 and TRBJ1-3, reads DTGVSQNPRHKITKRGQNVTFRCDPISEHNRLYWYRQTLGQGPEFLTYFQNEAQLEKSRLLSDRFSAERPKGSFSTLEIQRTEQGDSAMYLCASSSGGNTIYFGEGSWLTVV.

The chain uses TRBV14 and TRBJ2-3; TRBD1 is a possible D gene (5 bases). From germline, CDR1 is SGHDN and CDR2 FVKESK. The CDR3 loop spans 16 amino acids. The V gene lost 6 bases and the J gene lost 1 base, with 17 bases spanning the gap. CDR3 region: CASSPQGGLGTDTQYF. The CDR3 nucleotides are TGTGCCAGCAGTCCCCAGGGCGGTCTGGGCACAGATACGCAGTATTTT.

The chain couples TRBV2 to TRBJ2-3; 7 bases match TRBD2. V dropped 6 bases and J dropped 1; count of bases not matched to a gene: 10. Germline V lookup: CDR1 SNHLY, CDR2 FYNNEI. This CDR3 contains 16 residues. The chain's CDR3 is CASRQDGGGGTDTQYF. The CDR3 DNA reads TGTGCCAGCAGGCAAGATGGGGGGGGTGGCACAGATACGCAGTATTTT.

The chain joins TRBV5-5 to TRBJ2-5, with D maybe TRBD2 (6 bases). The germline CDR1 and CDR2 sequences are SGHKS and YYEKEE (reference sequence). With 0 bases removed from V and 2 bases from J, the gap between germline ends came to 11 bases. This CDR3 contains 15 residues. The CDR3 sequence is CASSLGGNFQETQYF. The CDR3 DNA follows: TGTGCCAGCAGCTTGGGCGGGAACTTTCAAGAGACCCAGTACTTC.

The V and J genes are TRBV18 and TRBJ1-2, with D possibly TRBD1 on 5 matching bases. Looked up from germline, CDR1 is KGHSH and CDR2 is LQKENI. CDR3 size: 12 residues. V was shortened by 3 bases and J by 4 bases, with 6 bases between the two germline ends. The CDR3 sequence: CASSPGLYGYTF. In nucleotides, the CDR3 is TGTGCCAGCTCACCGGGACTCTATGGCTACACCTTC.

Details on this clone: The identical CDR3 is also encoded by other nucleotide sequences in the sample. J is TRBJ2-3 and V is TRBV5-1; no reliable D call. Germline CDR1 SGHRS, CDR2 YFSETQ. This CDR3 is built from 16 residues. The ends were cut back, 0 bases at V and 0 bases at J, with 11 bases in the middle. As DNA, the CDR3 is TGCGCCAGCAGCTTGGAGGGCGGCTCTAGCACAGATACGCAGTATTTT. Its translation is CASSLEGGSSTDTQYF. The full variable domain, in which reference TRBV5-1 and TRBJ2-3 provide the parts outside the CDR3, is KAGVTQTPRYLIKTRGQQVTLSCSPISGHRSVSWYQQTPGQGLQFLFEYFSETQRNKGNFPGRFSGRQFSNSRSEMNVSTLELGDSALYLCASSLEGGSSTDTQYFGPGTRLTVL.

As DNA, the CDR3 is TGTGCCAGCAGGGGATTATCGGAGACCCAGTACTTC. It is translated as CASRGLSETQYF. The chain has TRBV25-1 and TRBJ2-5; no firm D call. CDR3 length: 12 amino acids. In germline, CDR1 is MGHDK, CDR2 SYGVNS. V was trimmed by 6 bases and J by 5 bases, leaving 10 bases between them.

V is TRBV19 and J is TRBJ2-5, with TRBD2 as a possible D gene (6 bases). This CDR3 is built from 15 residues. Per the germline V gene, CDR1 is LNHDA and CDR2 is SQIVND (reference sequence). The V end was cut by 5 bases, the J end by 7 bases, with 20 bases between. This CDR3 is CASSPSTGVVGTQYF. CDR3 nucleotides: TGTGCCAGTAGTCCTTCTACGGGGGTCGTAGGGACCCAGTACTTC. Combining the CDR3 with reference TRBV19 and TRBJ2-5 gives the whole variable domain DGGITQSPKYLFRKEGQNVTLSCEQNLNHDAMYWYRQDPGQGLRLIYYSQIVNDFQKGDIAEGYSVSREKKESFPLTVTSAQKNPTAFYLCASSPSTGVVGTQYFGPGTRLLVL.

Turning to this clone: The sample holds other DNA sequences that translate to the same CDR3. The V gene is TRBV5-1, the J gene TRBJ2-7; 9 bases match TRBD2. CDR1 SGHRS and CDR2 YFSETQ come from the germline V gene. The CDR3 contains 14 residues. V was clipped by 2 bases and J by 3 bases; unmatched bases: 3. CDR3 region: CASSFGLASYEQYF. The DNA for the CDR3 is TGCGCCAGCAGCTTTGGACTAGCGAGCTACGAGCAGTACTTC.

Only a few counts were recorded for this clone. V usage is TRBV4-2 and J usage is TRBJ1-4; 9 positions agree with TRBD1. The CDR3 is made up of 16 amino acids. The J segment lost 8 bases and the V segment lost 2 bases, leaving 9 bases of the junction unmatched. Germline loops: CDR1 LGHNA, CDR2 YNFKEQ. The CDR3 region is CASSQPRTGVGEKLFF. The CDR3 coding sequence is TGTGCCAGCAGCCAACCCAGGACAGGGGTCGGGGAAAAACTGTTTTTT.

The V call is TRBV9, the J call TRBJ2-1; 7 bases line up with TRBD2. The CDR3 is 18 residues long. Per the germline V gene, CDR1 is SGDLS and CDR2 is YYNGEE. Losses at the gene ends were 0 bases for V and 0 bases for J; bases not matched to a gene: 9. The CDR3 region is CASSVGVSGLSSYNEQFF. The CDR3 DNA is TGTGCCAGCAGCGTAGGGGTTAGCGGGCTTAGCTCCTACAATGAGCAGTTCTTC.

This rearrangement joins TRBV7-9 to TRBJ2-2; D may match TRBD1 or TRBD2 (6 bases each). Germline V lookup: CDR1 SEHNR, CDR2 FQNEAQ (reference sequence). V lost 4 bases to trimming and J lost 1 base, with 16 bases between them. CDR3 length: 17 residues. As DNA, the CDR3 is TGTGCCAGCAGCTCCATCTCTGGAGGGGGGAACACCGGGGAGCTGTTTTTT. Translated, it gives CASSSISGGGNTGELFF.

The chain has TRBV21-1 and TRBJ2-7; the table's D call TRBD2 went unverified against the DNA. TRBV21-1 is listed as a pseudogene. The CDR3 consists of 11 residues. The CDR3 sequence: CASSKEFEQYF. The CDR3 region has the DNA TGTGCCAGCAGCAAGGAGTTCGAGCAGTACTTC.

The chain links TRBV14 to TRBJ2-7; the D call may be TRBD1 or TRBD2 (5 bases each). V was cut by 1 base and J by 6 bases, with 7 bases left in between. The CDR3 has 12 amino acids. CDR1 and CDR2 (germline): SGHDN, FVKESK. The CDR3 reads CASSQGGIEQYF. The DNA for the CDR3 is TGTGCCAGCAGCCAAGGGGGGATCGAGCAGTACTTC.

This clone has just a few counts. One end of the junction varies from germline; a read error may be responsible. CDR3 in amino acids: CASSLEQGNSYEQYF. Here the CDR3 DNA reads TGTGCTAGCAGCTTAGAGCAGGGAAACTCCTACGAGCAGTACTTC. The gene calls are TRBV7-7 and TRBJ2-7; D is perhaps TRBD1 (5 bases). Germline V gene sequence: CDR1 SSHAT, CDR2 FNYEAQ (reference sequence). CDR3 size: 15 residues.

The chain links TRBV5-6 to TRBJ2-5; 8 bases are a match to TRBD2. J gave up 3 bases and V 1 base, and 2 bases lay outside the gene matches. CDR3 length: 14 residues. The germline V gene encodes CDR1 SGHDT and CDR2 YYEEEE. The CDR3 is CASSLYGGEETQYF. The CDR3 nucleotides are TGTGCCAGCAGCTTGTACGGGGGGGAAGAGACCCAGTACTTC.

The chain carries TRBV18 and TRBJ1-1; TRBD1 is a possible D gene (6 bases). CDR1 is KGHSH, CDR2 LQKENI, per germline. Trimming pared 1 base from V and 5 bases from J, leaving 11 bases between. The CDR3 runs 14 residues. The CDR3 bases are TGTGCCAGCTCACCACGACAGGCGGAGACTGAAGCTTTCTTT. It yields the protein CASSPRQAETEAFF.

The rearrangement uses TRBV5-4 and TRBJ1-1, with 9 bases lining up with TRBD1. CDR3 length equals 16 residues. The ends lost 5 bases at V and 1 base at J; junction bases unmatched: 9. Germline CDR1 and CDR2: SGHNT and YYREEE (reference sequence). The CDR3 reads CASRSGTGWENTEAFF. In nucleotides, the CDR3 is TGTGCCAGCAGGTCCGGGACAGGGTGGGAGAACACTGAAGCTTTCTTT.

In this sample, this clone turned up many times. This chain joins TRBV15 and TRBJ1-2; no clear D. Trimming took off 1 base at V and 7 bases at J, with 7 bases between the two ends. CDR3 length equals 12 residues. CDR1 and CDR2 (germline): LNHNV, YYDKDF (reference sequence). The CDR3 sequence is CATSRGGSGYTF. CDR3 in DNA: TGTGCCACCAGCAGAGGAGGGTCTGGCTACACCTTC.

The count of this clone is one. The chain joins TRBV27 to TRBJ2-5, with TRBD1 matching over 10 bases. Germline V gives CDR1 MNHEY, CDR2 SMNVEV (reference sequence). This CDR3 contains 17 residues. The ends lost 4 bases at V and 7 bases at J; junction bases unmatched: 15. CDR3 nucleotides: TGTGCCAGCAGTTCGGGACAGGGGAGGACCAGCGAATGGACCCAGTACTTC. Protein sequence: CASSSGQGRTSEWTQYF.

This sequence joins TRBV2 and TRBJ1-2, with D perhaps matching TRBD1 (5 bases). V was clipped by 3 bases and J by 2 bases, with 13 bases between them. Germline V gene data show CDR1 as SNHLY and CDR2 as FYNNEI. The CDR3 runs to 15 residues. The CDR3 loop is CASSDSPGTNYGYTF. The DNA for the CDR3 is TGTGCCAGCAGTGATTCTCCAGGGACCAACTATGGCTACACCTTC.

The rearrangement links TRBV6-5 to TRBJ2-7, with 10 bases lining up with TRBD1. With V trimmed by 4 bases and J by 2 bases, 2 bases remained unmatched. The germline V gene encodes CDR1 MNHEY and CDR2 SVGAGI. This CDR3 is 14 amino acids long. CDR3: CASSLTGGPYEQYF. The DNA of the CDR3 is TGTGCCAGCAGTTTGACAGGGGGCCCCTACGAGCAGTACTTC.

The chain has TRBV30 and TRBJ2-7, with TRBD2 matching 10 bases. Germline-derived CDR1 and CDR2 are GTSNPN and SVGIG (reference sequence). The CDR3 length is 14 residues. V gave up 0 bases and J gave up 4 bases; unmatched junction bases: 3. The CDR3 spells CAWSVSGGVYEQYF. For the CDR3, the DNA is TGTGCCTGGAGTGTAAGCGGGGGGGTGTACGAGCAGTACTTC.